A selection of T cell receptor beta chains follows, all from one sample in a study of T-cell reconstitution after alpha-beta-depleted transplantation in children. Via MiXCR, TCRdb re-called the PCR reads, giving one row per CDR3 protein. The table has approximately 170,000 distinct CDR3 sequences, over 8.5% seen once. Sample: PBMCs, taken before TCRalphabeta/CD19-depleted stem cell transplant. The receptors originated from a boy between 2 and 10 years old with acute myeloid leukemia, due to receive a stem cell transplant. CDR3s include the opening cysteine and the closing phenylalanine or tryptophan. D genes are given only for firm matches. Rows give clone size only sometimes, using once, few, many, or a class for an expanded clone.

size,D,J,V,DNA,CDR3
many,TRBD2,TRBJ2-3,TRBV20-1,TGCAGTGCTAGAGCTCCCTTTAGCGGGAGCACAGATACGCAGTATTTT,CSARAPFSGSTDTQYF
many,NA,TRBJ2-7,TRBV29-1,TGCAGCGTGTCCGGGACTTCAACGGGCGAGCAGTACTTC,CSVSGTSTGEQYF
many,NA,TRBJ2-7,TRBV5-4,TGTGCCAGCAGCTCGTGGGGGGCTTACGAGCAGTACTTC,CASSSWGAYEQYF
many,TRBD1,TRBJ1-2,TRBV2,TGTGCCAGCAGCGGGACAGGGAACTATGGCTACACCTTC,CASSGTGNYGYTF
many,NA,TRBJ1-4,TRBV4-1,TGCGCCAGCAGCCAAGAAGAGACCGGGGCATCCGTTAATGAAAAACTGTTTTTT,CASSQEETGASVNEKLFF
many,TRBD2,TRBJ2-5,TRBV18,TGTGCCAGCTCACCAACAGCGGGGGTCTCAGGGGAGACCCAGTACTTC,CASSPTAGVSGETQYF
many,TRBD2,TRBJ2-3,TRBV11-1,TGTGCCAGCAGCCCAGTCCCCTGGACTAGCGGGAGGAAGTCAGATACGCAGTATTTT,CASSPVPWTSGRKSDTQYF
many,NA,TRBJ2-7,TRBV5-1,TGCGCCAGCAGCTTGGAAGTCGTCTCCTACGAGCAGTACTTC,CASSLEVVSYEQYF
many,TRBD2,TRBJ2-1,TRBV5-6,TGTGCCAGCAGCTTGGAGGGACTAGGGAACGTCAATGAGCAGTTCTTC,CASSLEGLGNVNEQFF
many,NA,TRBJ1-6,TRBV20-1,TGCAGTGCAGATGCCCCGCAGGGCGATAATTCACCCCTCCACTTT,CSADAPQGDNSPLHF
many,NA,TRBJ2-3,TRBV5-1,TGCGCCAGCAGCTTGGAGAGTCCCCTCACAGATACGCAGTATTTT,CASSLESPLTDTQYF
many,NA,TRBJ2-2,TRBV12-3/TRBV12-4,TGTGCCAGCAGTTTCCGGGAAGCCGGGGAGCTGTTTTTT,CASSFREAGELFF
many,NA,TRBJ1-6,TRBV5-1,TGCGCCAGCAGCCCGCGTGGGCCTGGGGATAATTCACCCCTCCACTTT,CASSPRGPGDNSPLHF
few,TRBD1,TRBJ2-1,TRBV27,TGTGCCAGCAGTCATGACAGGGGATCCTGGTACAATGAGCAGTTCTTC,CASSHDRGSWYNEQFF
many,TRBD1,TRBJ2-1,TRBV5-4,TGTGCCAGCAGCTCCGGGACAGGGACTTACAATGAGCAGTTCTTC,CASSSGTGTYNEQFF
many,TRBD2,TRBJ2-1,TRBV20-1,TGCAGTGCTCAGACTAGCGGGGCCTACAATGAGCAGTTCTTC,CSAQTSGAYNEQFF
many,TRBD1,TRBJ1-5,TRBV15,TGTGCCACCAGCAGATCCGGGACAGGGGGTCAGCCCCAGCATTTT,CATSRSGTGGQPQHF
NA,NA,TRBJ1-5,TRBV19,TGTGCCAGTAGGCCTGAAGGGGGAGGTGATCAGCCCCAGCATTTT,CASRPEGGGDQPQHF
NA,TRBD1,TRBJ2-1,TRBV6-2/TRBV6-3,TGTGCCAGCAGCCCCTTCGGGACAGCAAGTAGGAATGAGCAGTTCTTC,CASSPFGTASRNEQFF
many,TRBD1,TRBJ1-5,TRBV20-1,TGCAGTGCCACAGGGGGTAGGCATCAGCCCCAGCATTTT,CSATGGRHQPQHF
many,NA,TRBJ1-5,TRBV20-1,TGCAGTGCTAGACCCGAGATTGGAACCAGGGGCAATCAGCCCCAGCATTTT,CSARPEIGTRGNQPQHF
many,NA,TRBJ1-1,TRBV3-1,TGTGCCAGCAGCCAAGAGGGGGTAACTGAAGCTTTCTTT,CASSQEGVTEAFF
many,TRBD2,TRBJ2-1,TRBV6-2/TRBV6-3,TGTGCCAGCAGTTACTCGAAGGCGGGAGGGCCGGGGAATGAGCAGTTCTTC,CASSYSKAGGPGNEQFF
many,TRBD1,TRBJ1-2,TRBV6-5,TGTGCCAGCAGCTCTACAGGGCCTCCGGGACAGGGGTCCCATGGCTACACCTTC,CASSSTGPPGQGSHGYTF
many,NA,TRBJ2-5,TRBV2,TGTGCCAGCAGTGAGGTATCGTCCCTCGGGCCCCAGTACTTC,CASSEVSSLGPQYF
many,TRBD1,TRBJ1-6,TRBV27,TGTGCCAGCAGTGAGACAGGGAATCCCTATAATTCACCCCTCCACTTT,CASSETGNPYNSPLHF
many,TRBD2,TRBJ2-1,TRBV5-1,TGCGCCAGCAGCGACCAGGGACTAGCCGAGTACAATGAGCAGTTCTTC,CASSDQGLAEYNEQFF
many,TRBD2,TRBJ2-7,TRBV20-1,TGCAGTGCTTTCCTAGCGGGAGGTCCCTACGAGCAGTACTTC,CSAFLAGGPYEQYF
many,NA,TRBJ2-2,TRBV7-9,TGTGCCAGCAGTTCGCCAACCGGGGGCACCGGGGAGCTGTTTTTT,CASSSPTGGTGELFF
many,TRBD2,TRBJ2-3,TRBV12-3/TRBV12-4,TGTGCCAGCAGATCCTCGGGGGGGGCAGATACGCAGTATTTT,CASRSSGGADTQYF
many,TRBD1,TRBJ1-5,TRBV18,TGTGCCAGCTCACGGGGACAGAGCAATCAGCCCCAGCATTTT,CASSRGQSNQPQHF
NA,NA,TRBJ1-4,TRBV7-9,TGTGCCAGCTTAAGCACAGGGCAGGAAAAACTGTTTTTT,CASLSTGQEKLFF
many,TRBD2,TRBJ2-1,TRBV3-1,TGTGCCAGCATAGCGGGAGGGGGCAATGAGCAGTTCTTC,CASIAGGGNEQFF
many,NA,TRBJ1-1,TRBV27,TGTGCCAGCAGTTTAATGCGCCTGAACACTGAAGCTTTCTTT,CASSLMRLNTEAFF